These T cell receptor beta chains were read from a single sample in a study of OX40 agonist ivuxolimab in advanced cancers. Using immunoSEQ multiplex PCR, the repertoire was profiled, and TCRdb retains in-frame clones only, with some absent. The sample carries some 80,000 clones, roughly nine tenths recorded once. The sequences come from CD4+ or CD8+ T cells sorted from blood, collected in a trial of the OX40 agonist ivuxolimab. Receptor source: an adult with an advanced solid tumor such as melanoma, head and neck, liver or kidney cancer. The conserved cysteine and the conserved F or W are not part of the CDR3 here. A D gene is named only where the DNA matches it firmly.

>TRBV18|NA|TRBJ1-1
ASSPPSSGGGTEAF
>TRBV28|NA|TRBJ2-1
ASSSLLYEQF
>TRBV4-2|TRBD2|TRBJ2-5
ASSQEWLGDSGGGLLRETQY
>TRBV7-2|NA|TRBJ1-1
ASSLRTAVAEAF
>TRBV5-4|NA|TRBJ1-2
ASSLGGRVYGYT
>TRBV6-1|NA|TRBJ1-2
ASSDQGSNYGYT
>TRBV7-9|NA|TRBJ1-1
ASSLGGDRTEAF
>TRBV29-1|TRBD2|TRBJ2-1
SVLTTPSGSSYNEQF
>TRBV10-3|NA|TRBJ1-2
AITQNPDNNYGYT
>TRBV2|NA|TRBJ1-5
ASSKSNQPQH
>TRBV12-5|NA|TRBJ2-5
ASGPGTSGYVETQY
>TRBV2|NA|TRBJ1-1
ASGTSEGTEAF
>TRBV19|NA|TRBJ2-5
ASSIVIGLETQETQY
>TRBV4-1|TRBD1|TRBJ1-4
ASSRDRKMATNEKLF
>TRBV6-5|NA|TRBJ2-4
ASTSGFTDIQY
>TRBV6-5|NA|TRBJ1-2
ASSYLGGSINYGYT
>TRBV30|TRBD1|TRBJ1-5
AWAMTGVDQPQH
>TRBV18|TRBD1|TRBJ1-2
ASSPRQGAGGYT
>TRBV18|NA|TRBJ1-2
ASSPLDGTYGYT
>TRBV2|NA|TRBJ2-1
ASSELGTEQF
>TRBV5-5|NA|TRBJ2-1
ASSFPYNEQF
>TRBV5-1|NA|TRBJ1-2
ASSLLTKNYGYT
>TRBV6-1|NA|TRBJ1-2
ASSAGSGYT
>TRBV6-5|NA|TRBJ2-1
ASSYSTVPPYNEQF
>TRBV5-1|TRBD1|TRBJ2-5
ASSPGTGFETQY
>TRBV10-3|NA|TRBJ1-2
AISESSPSYGYT
>TRBV6-5|TRBD2|TRBJ2-7
ASSRGLAGPYEQY
>TRBV5-1|NA|TRBJ1-5
ASSLEPNSNQPQH
>TRBV30|NA|TRBJ2-1
AWGDGAYNEQF
>TRBV14|NA|TRBJ1-1
ASSQDYNTEAF
>TRBV5-1|TRBD1|TRBJ1-2
ASSLTATGDGYT
>TRBV5-1|NA|TRBJ2-1
ASSFGVANEQF
>TRBV7-2|NA|TRBJ2-1
ASSLDSGAHNEQF
>TRBV27|NA|TRBJ1-2
ASSFRLNYGYT
>TRBV7-2|NA|TRBJ2-7
ASSLRVASVSYEQY
>TRBV7-2|NA|TRBJ1-2
ASRIGAGSGGYT
>TRBV6-1|NA|TRBJ1-1
ASSRTLDTEAF
>TRBV6-5|NA|TRBJ2-5
ASSPRGETQY
>TRBV10-3|NA|TRBJ2-1
AISDLASSYNEQF
>TRBV29-1|NA|TRBJ2-1
SVESSPSSNEQF
>TRBV18|NA|TRBJ1-1
ASSPPGDTEAF
>TRBV18|NA|TRBJ2-3
ASAQGGGRNEY
>TRBV7-2|NA|TRBJ2-7
ASSSRGGPYEQY
>TRBV5-1|NA|TRBJ2-5
ASSQTVGGPELETQY
>TRBV5-1|TRBD2|TRBJ2-5
ASSSGPGGRLQETQY
>TRBV6-1|TRBD1|TRBJ1-3
ASKGTGVGNTIY
>TRBV30|TRBD1|TRBJ1-1
AWSIRTGGSTEAF
>TRBV15|NA|TRBJ1-5
ATSSRSYGGENQPQH